This T cell receptor beta chain was sequenced in a study of blood T cell repertoires in COVID-19. Repertoires were generated with immunoSEQ multiplex PCR, while TCRdb's copy carries only in-frame clones and drops some. The table shows 490,000 or so clones, with around nine tenths occurring only once. CDR3 length: 15 amino acids. The trim removed 5 bases at V and 8 bases at J, leaving 6 bases unmatched. The germline gives CDR1 SEHNR, CDR2 FQNEAQ (reference sequence). There are a few counts of this clone. The rearrangement uses TRBV7-9 and TRBJ1-6; 10 nucleotides match TRBD1. The sample taken for sequencing was PBMCs or T cells enriched from blood (not recorded which). This TCR was recovered from a woman aged 55-69 years who had recovered from COVID-19. Here the CDR3 DNA reads TGTGCCAGCAGCACCTCCGGGACAGGGGATTCACCCCTCCACTTT. Translating gives CASSTSGTGDSPLHF.